These T cell receptor beta chains were read from a single sample in a study of blood T cells in healthy people across ages. Each CDR3 protein gets one entry after TCRdb re-called the 5' RACE reads with MiXCR. The sample consists of around 800,000 distinct CDR3 sequences, 53% of them appearing once. The sample comprised blood. Receptors originate from a man at least 80 years old in good health. Both conserved end residues are part of each CDR3. Fields, in order: J gene, V gene, D gene, clone size, CDR3 DNA, CDR3 protein. The D gene is left open where the match is weak. The size entry is marked missing in some rows and otherwise reads once, few, many or a size class.

TRBJ2-1 TRBV24-1 TRBD2 few TGTGCCACCAGTGATTCGTTAGCGGGAGGGAAAAACAATGAGCAGTTCTTC CATSDSLAGGKNNEQFF
TRBJ1-5 TRBV12-3/TRBV12-4 . . TGTGCCAGCAGTTTCGGGGGGCATCAGCCCCAGCATTTT CASSFGGHQPQHF
TRBJ2-5 TRBV12-3/TRBV12-4 TRBD1 . TGTGCCAGCAGTTTACCACCGGGACAGGCGTGGGAGACCCAGTACTTC CASSLPPGQAWETQYF
TRBJ2-1 TRBV10-3 TRBD1 . TGTGCCATCTCCGGGACAGGGAACAATGAGCAGTTCTTC CAISGTGNNEQFF
TRBJ2-3 TRBV2 TRBD2 . TGTGCCAGTACGTCTTGGACTAGCGGGAGTTCTACGCAGTATTTT CASTSWTSGSSTQYF
TRBJ2-5 TRBV25-1 . . TGTGCCAGCAGTGCTTGCGGACAGCAAGAGACCCAGTACTTC CASSACGQQETQYF
TRBJ2-4 TRBV29-1 . . TGCAGCGTTGAAGCCCTAAACATTCAGTACTTC CSVEALNIQYF
TRBJ2-1 TRBV6-5 . . TGTGCCAGCAGGCAAACCGCCGTCTCCTACAATGAGCAGTTCTTC CASRQTAVSYNEQFF
TRBJ1-1 TRBV6-2/TRBV6-3 . . TGTGCCAGCAGCTACGGGCCGGGGGGCACTGAAGCTTTCTTT CASSYGPGGTEAFF
TRBJ2-1 TRBV28 TRBD2 . TGTGCCAGCAGCCGACTAGCAGTCAATGAGCAGTTCTTC CASSRLAVNEQFF
TRBJ2-3 TRBV5-1 TRBD1 . TGCGCCAGCAGCTTGGGGACAGGGGGGTCGCACAGATACGCGTATTTT CASSLGTGGSHRYAYF
TRBJ2-3 TRBV6-6 . few TGTGCCAGCGATGCGGCTAGCACAGATACGCAGTATTTT CASDAASTDTQYF
TRBJ2-7 TRBV6-5 TRBD1 . TGTGCCAGCAGTCAAGCGGGACAGGGAACCTACGAGCAGTACTTC CASSQAGQGTYEQYF
TRBJ2-3 TRBV9 TRBD2 few TGTGCCAGCAGCGTAGGACTAGCGGGAGACACAGATACGCAGTATTTT CASSVGLAGDTDTQYF
TRBJ2-1 TRBV5-1 . few TGCGCCAGCAGCTTGGGGAGAGGGTTTCGTGAGCAGTTCTTC CASSLGRGFREQFF
TRBJ2-7 TRBV7-9 TRBD2 once TGTGCCAGCAGCCGCCGGACTAGTGGGGGAGGCGAGCAGTACTTC CASSRRTSGGGEQYF
TRBJ1-2 TRBV4-1 . . TGCGCCAGCAGCCAGGGCCCGGGACGGCGGCCTGGCTACACCTTC CASSQGPGRRPGYTF
TRBJ2-1 TRBV27 . few TGTGCCAGCAGTTCACCCTTCCGGGCGCTCGGGGGTGAGCAGTTCTTC CASSSPFRALGGEQFF
TRBJ1-2 TRBV28 . . TGTGCCAGCAGCGGGGGGCTGTCAGGGCTCCCCTATGGCTACACCTTC CASSGGLSGLPYGYTF
TRBJ2-1 TRBV3-1 TRBD2 . TGTGCCAGCAGCCAAGAAGGCCCACTAGCGGGAATCTACAATGAGCAGTTCTTC CASSQEGPLAGIYNEQFF
TRBJ2-1 TRBV14 . . TGTGCCAGCAGCCAAGATCTCGGCATTAAGCAGTTCTTC CASSQDLGIKQFF
TRBJ2-5 TRBV14 . few TGTGCCAGCAGCCTGGTGCGGGGGCTGGAGCAGTACTTC CASSLVRGLEQYF
TRBJ1-1 TRBV3-1 . . TGTGCCAGCAGCCGGAGGGGTGGCACTGAAGCTTTCTTT CASSRRGGTEAFF
TRBJ2-5 TRBV7-9 TRBD2 . TGTGCCAGCAGCTTATGGAGAGCGGGAGTCGCCCAAGAGACCCAGTACTTC CASSLWRAGVAQETQYF
TRBJ2-5 TRBV4-1 TRBD2 . TGCGCCAGCAGCCAAGGGTTGACTAGCGGGAGAAGGTCGTTAGAGACCCAGTACTTC CASSQGLTSGRRSLETQYF
TRBJ1-2 TRBV28 TRBD1 . TGTGCCAGCAGTTCAGGGGGAGAGGGATGGATCTATGGCTACACCTTC CASSSGGEGWIYGYTF
TRBJ2-3 TRBV20-1 TRBD2 . TGCAGTGCTAGGGGGTTAGCGGGAGCAACAGATACGCAGTATTTT CSARGLAGATDTQYF
TRBJ2-1 TRBV5-1 . once TGCGCCAGCAGCTCGACAGGTCGGATGTTCTTC CASSSTGRMFF
TRBJ2-7 TRBV21-1 . . TGTGCCAGCAGCAAAGTTTGGGAACCTAAGACTAGCGGGGACTACGAGCAGTACTTC CASSKVWEPKTSGDYEQYF
TRBJ2-2 TRBV2 . . TGTGCCAGCAGTGAACCGGCTTCCGGGGAGCTGTTTTTT CASSEPASGELFF
TRBJ2-3 TRBV5-1 . . TGCGCCAGCAGCTTGCCGGGCGAATTCGCGTATTTT CASSLPGEFAYF
TRBJ1-2 TRBV2 . few TGTGCCAGCAGTGAGGTCACAGCCTCAGCTAACTATGGCTACACCTTC CASSEVTASANYGYTF
TRBJ2-3 TRBV16 TRBD2 few TGTGCCAGCAGCGATCTCTCGACTAGCGTCCACACAGATACGCAGTATTTT CASSDLSTSVHTDTQYF
TRBJ1-2 TRBV7-2 TRBD1 few TGTGCCAGCAGCTTAGGGACAGGGATGGGAGGCTACACCTTC CASSLGTGMGGYTF
TRBJ2-7 TRBV9 TRBD2 . TGTGCCAGCAGCGTAGAGGGGCTAGTGGGAGGGGTATACAATGAGCAGTACTTC CASSVEGLVGGVYNEQYF
TRBJ1-2 TRBV18 . . TGTGCCAGCTCGTCATCCGGGATCTATGGCTACACCTTC CASSSSGIYGYTF
TRBJ2-1 TRBV5-1 TRBD2 . TGCGCCAGCAGCCCAACCGTACCTAGCGGGAGGGCCGCAAGTGAGCAGTTCTTC CASSPTVPSGRAASEQFF
TRBJ2-1 TRBV7-6 TRBD2 few TGTGCCAGCAGCCGGGGACTAGCGGAGCAGTTCTTC CASSRGLAEQFF
TRBJ2-3 TRBV10-3 TRBD1 . TGTGCCATCAGTGGGACAGGCACACACACAGATACGCAGTATTTT CAISGTGTHTDTQYF
TRBJ2-6 TRBV20-1 TRBD1 . TGCAGTGCTAGAGGAACAGGGGTTGGGGCCAACGTCCTGACTTTC CSARGTGVGANVLTF
TRBJ2-5 TRBV4-1 . few TGCGCCAGCAGCCAAGTGGGATATAGCCAAGAGACCCAGTACTTC CASSQVGYSQETQYF
TRBJ2-3 TRBV12-3/TRBV12-4 TRBD1 . TGTGCCAGCAGTCCCGGGACAGGGATTAGCACAGATACGCAGTATTTT CASSPGTGISTDTQYF
TRBJ1-2 TRBV9 . . TGTGCCAGCAGCGTAGGGAGTGGGGTACATGGCTACACCTTC CASSVGSGVHGYTF
TRBJ1-4 TRBV4-2 . . TGTGCCAGCAGCCAAGAGGGGGAGGGAAGAGGAAGTGAAAAACTGTTTTTT CASSQEGEGRGSEKLFF
TRBJ1-1 TRBV5-1 . . TGCGCCAGCAGCTTAAGGGGAATGGTTACTGAAGCTTTCTTT CASSLRGMVTEAFF
TRBJ1-2 TRBV7-9 TRBD1 few TGTGCCAGCAGCTCCTTTACAGGGGTTAACTATGGCTACACCTTC CASSSFTGVNYGYTF
TRBJ2-1 TRBV20-1 TRBD2 . TGCAGTGCCCCAGGTCGCGGGAGGACCCATGAGCAGTTCTTC CSAPGRGRTHEQFF
TRBJ2-3 TRBV29-1 . . TGCAGCGTTGAGGGGGCGGGAGATACGCAGTATTTT CSVEGAGDTQYF
TRBJ2-5 TRBV7-9 . few TGTGCCAGCAGCCGCAGGGCGGGGACCCAAGAGACCCAGTACTTC CASSRRAGTQETQYF
TRBJ2-1 TRBV20-1 TRBD2 . TGCAGTGCTAGAGGGTCTAGCGGGATTAGGGTTGCTGAGCAGTTCTTC CSARGSSGIRVAEQFF
TRBJ2-1 TRBV20-1 . . TGCAGTGCTAGAGATCCCACAGGCACTGAGCAGTTCTTC CSARDPTGTEQFF
TRBJ1-6 TRBV4-2 TRBD1 . TGTGCCAGCAGCCAGGACAGGGTACGGTCACCCCTCCACTTT CASSQDRVRSPLHF
TRBJ2-3 TRBV11-2 TRBD2 . TGTGCCAGCAGTATTCCCGGGACTAGCGGGAGGGGCCGATACGCGTATTTT CASSIPGTSGRGRYAYF
TRBJ2-7 TRBV20-1 TRBD2 . TGCAGTGCTAGTGAAGGGACTAGCGGGGGGGCCAATTACTACGAGCAGTACTTC CSASEGTSGGANYYEQYF
TRBJ2-1 TRBV25-1 TRBD2 few TGTGCCAGCAGTGAATGGAGACTAGCGGCGGGAGGTGAGCAGTTCTTC CASSEWRLAAGGEQFF
TRBJ2-7 TRBV6-5 . . TGTGCCAGCAGTTACATGGGTTCGCAGTACTTC CASSYMGSQYF
TRBJ2-7 TRBV20-1 . . TGCAGTGCTAGCAGGGCAGGGGACTACGAGCAGTACTTC CSASRAGDYEQYF